The 21 T cell receptor beta chains given below trace back to one sample, sequenced in a study of lymphopenia after photon versus proton radiotherapy. TCRdb's copy holds only in-frame clones and misses some; the assay was immunoSEQ multiplex PCR. The profile shows about 53,000 clones, around four fifths of them singletons. Sequenced here: peripheral blood, sampled from a patient treated with photon-based radiotherapy. These receptors all stem from a man aged 50-60 years with gastric cancer.

In its sample, this clone was seen once. This chain uses TRBV4-3 with TRBJ2-1; 12 positions agree with TRBD2. The length of the CDR3 is 17 residues. J lost 8 bases, V lost 4 bases, and 12 bases had no gene match. Germline V gene sequence: CDR1 LGHNA, CDR2 YSLEER. CDR3 nucleotides: TGCGCCAGCAGCCTAGGACTAGCGGGAAGCCGGCCCGATGAGCAGTTCTTC. Residues: CASSLGLAGSRPDEQFF.

This sequence joins TRBV2 and TRBJ1-2; 10 positions match TRBD1. Trimming at V came to 2 bases and at J to 4 bases, leaving 4 bases not matched to a gene. CDR1 SNHLY and CDR2 FYNNEI come from the germline V gene. The CDR3 sequence is 15 residues long. CDR3 coding DNA: TGTGCCAGCAGTGAACTCGGGACAGGGGTCTATGGCTACACCTTC. Protein product: CASSELGTGVYGYTF.

This chain links TRBV15 with TRBJ2-5; TRBD1 aligns across 9 bases. Germline lookup yields CDR1 LNHNV and CDR2 YYDKDF (reference sequence). CDR3 length equals 17 residues. V shed 3 bases, J shed 2 bases, and the junction held 10 bases outside the gene matches. The CDR3 spells CATSSGPGQGFQETQYF. In nucleotides, the CDR3 is TGTGCCACCAGCAGCGGTCCGGGACAGGGATTTCAAGAGACCCAGTACTTC.

The rearrangement uses TRBV16 and TRBJ1-4; D possibly corresponds to TRBD1 (6 bases). This CDR3 contains 14 residues. Germline CDR1 reads KGHSY; CDR2 reads FQNENV. Trimming left V 2 bases short and J 8 bases short, with 12 bases between. CDR3 sequence reads: CASSQTPGAEKLFF. In DNA form, the CDR3 reads TGTGCCAGCAGCCAAACCCCGGGGGCGGAAAAACTGTTTTTT.

CDR3 bases: TGTGCCAGCAGCGTAGGAACATCTAGCGTCCAAGAGACCCAGTACTTC. It specifies CASSVGTSSVQETQYF. The chain joins TRBV9 to TRBJ2-5; TRBD2 is a possible D gene (6 bases). V lost 0 bases and J lost 1, with 13 bases in between. The CDR3 consists of 16 residues. Germline V gene data show CDR1 as SGDLS and CDR2 as YYNGEE.

The rearrangement uses TRBV5-1 and TRBJ1-4; tentatively, D is TRBD1 (5 bases). Germline values: CDR1 SGHRS, CDR2 YFSETQ. V lost 0 bases, J lost 7 bases, and 13 bases lay in between. The CDR3 covers 15 residues. CDR3 protein: CASSLAEGTPEKLFF. DNA of the CDR3: TGCGCCAGCAGCTTGGCGGAGGGGACTCCTGAAAAACTGTTTTTT.

This clone was counted a single time. The chain uses TRBV4-1 and TRBJ2-3; 9 bases align to TRBD2. There are 17 residues in the CDR3. Germline V lookup: CDR1 MGHRA, CDR2 YSYEKL. Trimming at V came to 1 base and at J to 1 base, leaving 6 bases not matched to a gene. In DNA, the CDR3 is TGCGCCAGCAGCCAAGGGGGTGCGGGAGGGGGCACAGATACGCAGTATTTT. This gives the protein CASSQGGAGGGTDTQYF.

The gene calls are TRBV6-5 and TRBJ1-3, with TRBD1 matching 9 bases. The J segment lost 3 bases and the V segment lost 2 bases, leaving 5 bases of the junction unmatched. The CDR3 extends over 16 amino acids. From germline, CDR1 is MNHEY and CDR2 SVGAGI. As DNA, the CDR3 is TGTGCCAGCAGTTACACAGGGGGCATGCATGGAAACACCATATATTTT. Its protein product is CASSYTGGMHGNTIYF.

The chain links TRBV15 to TRBJ2-1, with a weak D call TRBD2 (5 bases). CDR1 and CDR2 from the germline V gene are LNHNV and YYDKDF (reference sequence). The CDR3 is 13 residues long. Trimming stripped 5 bases from V and 7 bases from J, with 12 bases between. The DNA for the CDR3 is TGTGCCACCAGCGGGAGTGTGAAAAATGAGCAGTTCTTC. Amino acid sequence: CATSGSVKNEQFF.

The chain has TRBV4-3 and TRBJ2-2; 8 bases fit TRBD1. Germline V gene lookup returns CDR1 LGHNA and CDR2 YSLEER. The CDR3 extends over 16 amino acids. V lost 3 bases, J lost 2 bases, and 5 bases stayed unmatched. CDR3 region: CASSQPGQDNTGELFF. In nucleotides, the CDR3 is TGCGCCAGCAGCCAGCCGGGACAGGATAACACCGGGGAGCTGTTTTTT.

This clone was picked up one time. This chain joins TRBV19 and TRBJ1-2; weak D call: TRBD1 (6 bases). The CDR3 runs 15 residues. Germline-derived CDR1 and CDR2 are LNHDA and SQIVND (reference sequence). V was trimmed by 5 bases and J by 0 bases, leaving 13 bases between them. CDR3 loop: CASSDSDRTNYGYTF. The DNA for the CDR3 is TGTGCCAGTAGTGATTCCGACAGGACTAACTATGGCTACACCTTC.

The V gene is TRBV6-1, the J gene TRBJ1-2; D not certain. The germline V gene has CDR1 MNHNS and CDR2 SASEGT. Trimming pared 6 bases from V and 4 bases from J, leaving 15 bases between. The CDR3 has 14 residues. CDR3 region: CASSLAGRTYGYTF. In DNA form, the CDR3 reads TGTGCCAGCAGCCTGGCCGGACGGACCTATGGCTACACCTTC.

This clone turned up a few times. This chain links TRBV11-2 with TRBJ2-7; D is perhaps TRBD1 or TRBD2 (5 bases each). Germline CDR1 and CDR2: SGHAT and FQNNGV. With 2 bases removed from V and 2 bases from J, the gap between germline ends came to 13 bases. This CDR3 comprises 15 residues. CDR3: CASSLLRDHAYEQYF. Written as DNA, the CDR3 is TGTGCCAGCAGCTTATTACGGGACCATGCCTACGAGCAGTACTTC.

This clone has a single count. This chain uses TRBV2 with TRBJ1-2; 9 positions agree with TRBD1. The CDR3 runs to 15 residues. CDR1 SNHLY and CDR2 FYNNEI come from the germline V gene. V shed 3 bases, J shed 8 bases, and the junction held 10 bases outside the gene matches. CDR3 DNA sequence: TGTGCCAGCAGTGAGAGGGGACAGGGATATTTGGGCTACACCTTC. Translated, it gives CASSERGQGYLGYTF. Complete variable domain (other parts from reference TRBV2 and TRBJ1-2): EPEVTQTPSHQVTQMGQEVILRCVPISNHLYFYWYRQILGQKVEFLVSFYNNEISEKSEIFDDQFSVERPDGSNFTLKIRSTKLEDSAMYFCASSERGQGYLGYTFGSGTRLTVV.

The chain combines TRBV5-5 with TRBJ2-5, with 8 bases aligning to TRBD2. V lost 1 base, J lost 4 bases, and 9 bases stayed unmatched. Germline CDR1 and CDR2: SGHKS and YYEKEE (reference sequence). The CDR3 extends over 16 amino acids. CDR3 nucleotide sequence: TGTGCCAGCAGCTTGAAGGTTGTGGCGGGAGGAGAGACCCAGTACTTC. This codes for CASSLKVVAGGETQYF.

The V call is TRBV5-1, the J call TRBJ1-1; TRBD1 matches at 9 bases. Germline CDR1 is SGHRS and CDR2 is YFSETQ. This CDR3 has 15 residues. V dropped 5 bases and J dropped 3; count of bases not matched to a gene: 8. CDR3 region: CASRETGGAHTEAFF. The DNA of the CDR3 is TGCGCCAGCAGGGAGACAGGGGGGGCGCACACTGAAGCTTTCTTT.

The chain has TRBV11-3 and TRBJ2-5; D gene unclear. Germline lookup yields CDR1 SGHNT and CDR2 YENEEA. With 5 bases removed from V and 5 bases from J, the gap between germline ends came to 15 bases. This CDR3 region has 14 residues. This chain's CDR3 is CASSPRDGLETQYF. In DNA form, the CDR3 reads TGTGCCAGCAGCCCAAGAGATGGGTTGGAGACCCAGTACTTC.

This chain uses TRBV11-2 with TRBJ2-7; TRBD1 agrees at 7 bases. The CDR3 loop spans 15 amino acids. V was clipped by 1 base and J by 3 bases; unmatched bases: 6. Germline V gives CDR1 SGHAT, CDR2 FQNNGV. CDR3 loop: CASSLARTGRYEQYF. For the CDR3, the DNA is TGTGCCAGCAGCTTAGCACGGACAGGACGCTACGAGCAGTACTTC.

This clone was counted a few times. The chain combines TRBV30 with TRBJ1-2; 7 bases fit TRBD1. The V gene's germline CDR1 is GTSNPN and CDR2 SVGIG (reference sequence). This CDR3 contains 12 residues. Trimming cost V 4 bases and J 3 bases; bases outside gene matches: 2. CDR3 DNA sequence: TGTGCCTGGACCGACAGGGACTATGGCTACACCTTC. This encodes CAWTDRDYGYTF.

The rearrangement uses TRBV6-1 and TRBJ1-2; 7 bases are shared with TRBD1. Germline CDR1 and CDR2: MNHNS and SASEGT. V lost 10 bases and J lost 8; bases outside the gene matches: 13. This CDR3 comprises 13 residues. The CDR3 sequence: CATREGAAGGYTF. CDR3 nucleotide sequence: TGTGCCACCCGGGAGGGGGCGGCGGGAGGCTACACCTTC.

This chain links TRBV10-3 with TRBJ2-3; 13 bases map to TRBD2. The CDR3 extends over 15 amino acids. V dropped 6 bases and J dropped 2; count of bases not matched to a gene: 2. Germline V gene data show CDR1 as ENHRY and CDR2 as SYGVKD. The CDR3 sequence is CAIRGLAGSTDTQYF. CDR3 DNA sequence: TGTGCCATCAGGGGACTAGCGGGATCCACAGATACGCAGTATTTT.